Described below is a single T cell receptor (beta chain) sequence and its context. Its specificity is unknown. The data originate from a study of T cells in localized non-small cell lung cancer. Germline assignment: CDR1 MNHNS and CDR2 SASEGT. Trimming left V 4 bases short and J 8 bases short, with 20 bases between. The CDR3 contains 16 residues. Study outcomes and limitations: Exceeding tumor, uninvolved adjacent lung had the highest T cell clonality. Detection in adjacent lung was observed for a median approximately 52 of the top 100 tumor clones.

Some clones are missing from TCRdb's copy, which holds only in-frame ones; the method was immunoSEQ multiplex PCR. The data contain 75,000 to 85,000 clones, around 82% of them singletons. The source was peripheral blood, collected before any cancer treatment. The V gene is TRBV6-1, the J gene TRBJ1-4, with D possibly TRBD1 on 5 matching bases. The receptor was isolated from a female donor at least 60 years old with stage I lung adenocarcinoma. DNA of the CDR3: TGTGCCAGCAGTGGGTTTCTCACGGCGGGGGGAGAAAAACTGTTTTTT. Translated: CASSGFLTAGGEKLFF.